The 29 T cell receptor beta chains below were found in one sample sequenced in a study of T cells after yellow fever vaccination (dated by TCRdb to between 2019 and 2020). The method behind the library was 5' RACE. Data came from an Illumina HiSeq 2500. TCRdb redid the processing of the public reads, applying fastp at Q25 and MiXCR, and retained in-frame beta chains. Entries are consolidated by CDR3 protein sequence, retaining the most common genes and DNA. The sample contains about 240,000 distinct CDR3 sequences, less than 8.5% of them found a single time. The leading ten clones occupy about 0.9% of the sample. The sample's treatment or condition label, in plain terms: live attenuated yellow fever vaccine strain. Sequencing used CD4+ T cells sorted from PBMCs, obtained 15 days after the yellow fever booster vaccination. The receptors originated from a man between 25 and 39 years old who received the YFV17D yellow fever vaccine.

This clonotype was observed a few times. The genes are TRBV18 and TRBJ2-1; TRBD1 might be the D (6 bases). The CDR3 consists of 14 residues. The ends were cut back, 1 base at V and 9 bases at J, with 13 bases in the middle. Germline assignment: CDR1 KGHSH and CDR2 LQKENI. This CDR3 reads CASSPRTGWPEQFF. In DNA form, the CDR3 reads TGTGCCAGCTCACCACGTACAGGGTGGCCTGAGCAGTTCTTC.

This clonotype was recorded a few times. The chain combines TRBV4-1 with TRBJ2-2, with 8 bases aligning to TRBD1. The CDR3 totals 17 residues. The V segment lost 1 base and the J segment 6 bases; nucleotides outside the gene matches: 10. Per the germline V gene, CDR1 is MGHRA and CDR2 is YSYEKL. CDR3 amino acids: CASSQGTPDRAPGELFF. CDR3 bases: TGCGCCAGCAGCCAAGGGACTCCGGACAGGGCTCCCGGGGAGCTGTTTTTT.

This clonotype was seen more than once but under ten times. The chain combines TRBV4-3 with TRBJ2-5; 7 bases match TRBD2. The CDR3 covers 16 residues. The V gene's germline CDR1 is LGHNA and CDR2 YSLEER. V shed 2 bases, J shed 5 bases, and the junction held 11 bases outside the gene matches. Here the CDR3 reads CASSQSGGAEGETQYF. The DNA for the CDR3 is TGCGCCAGCAGCCAATCGGGAGGCGCCGAGGGGGAGACCCAGTACTTC.

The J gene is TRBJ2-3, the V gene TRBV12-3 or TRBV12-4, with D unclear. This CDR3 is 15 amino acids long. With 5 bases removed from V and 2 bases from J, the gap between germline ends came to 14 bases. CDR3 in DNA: TGTGCCAGCAGTCTTCTGGTCCAATTCACAGATACGCAGTATTTT. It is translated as CASSLLVQFTDTQYF.

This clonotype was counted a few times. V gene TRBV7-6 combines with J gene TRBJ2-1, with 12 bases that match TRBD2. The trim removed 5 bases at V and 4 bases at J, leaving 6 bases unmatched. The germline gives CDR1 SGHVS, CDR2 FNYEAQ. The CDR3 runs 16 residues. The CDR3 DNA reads TGTGCCAGCAGCGAGACTAGCGGGAGTGCATACAATGAGCAGTTCTTC. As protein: CASSETSGSAYNEQFF.

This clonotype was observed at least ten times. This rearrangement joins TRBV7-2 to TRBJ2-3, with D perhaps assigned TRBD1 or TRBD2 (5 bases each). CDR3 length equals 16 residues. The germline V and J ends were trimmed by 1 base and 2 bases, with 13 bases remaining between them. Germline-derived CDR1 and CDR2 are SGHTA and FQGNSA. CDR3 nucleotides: TGTGCCAGCAGCTTAGTTGGGACCAGCGACACAGATACGCAGTATTTT. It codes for CASSLVGTSDTDTQYF.

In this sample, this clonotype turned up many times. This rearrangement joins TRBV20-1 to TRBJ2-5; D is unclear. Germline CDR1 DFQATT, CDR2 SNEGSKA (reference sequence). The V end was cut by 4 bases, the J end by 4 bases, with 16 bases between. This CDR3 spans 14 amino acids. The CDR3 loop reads CSATGSWTSETQYF. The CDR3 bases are TGCAGTGCTACCGGGTCCTGGACGTCAGAGACCCAGTACTTC.

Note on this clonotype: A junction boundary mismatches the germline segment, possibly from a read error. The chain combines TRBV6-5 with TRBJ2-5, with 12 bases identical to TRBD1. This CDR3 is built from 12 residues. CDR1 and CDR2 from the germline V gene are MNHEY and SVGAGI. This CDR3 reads CASSSGQGALNF. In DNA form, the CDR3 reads TGTGCCAGCAGTTCGGGACAGGGGGCCTTGAACTTC.

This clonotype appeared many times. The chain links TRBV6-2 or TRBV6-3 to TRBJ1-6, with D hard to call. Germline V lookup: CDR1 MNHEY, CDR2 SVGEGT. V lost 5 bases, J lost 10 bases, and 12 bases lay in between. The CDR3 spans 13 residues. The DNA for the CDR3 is TGTGCCAGCAGTCGCGAAGGTTACTCACCCCTCCACTTT. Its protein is CASSREGYSPLHF.

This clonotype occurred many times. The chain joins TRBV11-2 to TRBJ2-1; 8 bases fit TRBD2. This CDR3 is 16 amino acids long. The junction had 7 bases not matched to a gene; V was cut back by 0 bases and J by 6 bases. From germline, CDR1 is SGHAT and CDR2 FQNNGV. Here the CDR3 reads CASSLEFSGIRNEQFF. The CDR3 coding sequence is TGTGCCAGCAGCTTAGAGTTTAGCGGGATACGCAATGAGCAGTTCTTC. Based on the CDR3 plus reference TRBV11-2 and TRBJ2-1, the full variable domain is EAGVAQSPRYKIIEKRQSVAFWCNPISGHATLYWYQQILGQGPKLLIQFQNNGVVDDSQLPKDRFSAERLKGVDSTLKIQPAKLEDSAVYLCASSLEFSGIRNEQFFGPGTRLTVL.

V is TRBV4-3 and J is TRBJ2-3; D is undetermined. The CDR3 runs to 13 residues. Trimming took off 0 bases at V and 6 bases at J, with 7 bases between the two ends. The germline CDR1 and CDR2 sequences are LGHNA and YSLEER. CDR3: CASSQDPWDTQYF. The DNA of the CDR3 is TGCGCCAGCAGCCAAGACCCTTGGGATACGCAGTATTTT.

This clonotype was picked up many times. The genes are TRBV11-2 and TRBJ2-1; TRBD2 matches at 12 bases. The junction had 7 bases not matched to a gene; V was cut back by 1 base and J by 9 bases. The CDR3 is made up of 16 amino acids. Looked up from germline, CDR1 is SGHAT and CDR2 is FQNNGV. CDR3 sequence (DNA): TGTGCCAGCAGCTTAGTTTTAAGACTAGCGGGAGCTGAGCAGTTCTTC. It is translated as CASSLVLRLAGAEQFF.

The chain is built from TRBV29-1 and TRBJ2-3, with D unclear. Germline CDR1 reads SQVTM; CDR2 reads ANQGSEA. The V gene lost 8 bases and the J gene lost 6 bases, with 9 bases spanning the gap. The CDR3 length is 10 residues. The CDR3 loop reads CSSGSDTQYF. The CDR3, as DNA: TGCAGCTCCGGCTCGGATACGCAGTATTTT.

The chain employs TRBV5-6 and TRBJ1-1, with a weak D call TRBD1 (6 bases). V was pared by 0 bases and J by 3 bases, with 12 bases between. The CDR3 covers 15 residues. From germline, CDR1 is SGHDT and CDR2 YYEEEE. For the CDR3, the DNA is TGTGCCAGCAGCTTGGGTCAGGGGCGGCACACTGAAGCTTTCTTT. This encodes CASSLGQGRHTEAFF.

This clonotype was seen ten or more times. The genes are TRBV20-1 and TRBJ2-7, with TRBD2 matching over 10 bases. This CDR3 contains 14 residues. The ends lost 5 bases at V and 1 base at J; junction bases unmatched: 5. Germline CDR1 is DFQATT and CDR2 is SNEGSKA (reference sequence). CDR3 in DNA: TGCAGTGCTTATCTAGCGGGAGAGTCCTACGAGCAGTACTTC. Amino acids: CSAYLAGESYEQYF.

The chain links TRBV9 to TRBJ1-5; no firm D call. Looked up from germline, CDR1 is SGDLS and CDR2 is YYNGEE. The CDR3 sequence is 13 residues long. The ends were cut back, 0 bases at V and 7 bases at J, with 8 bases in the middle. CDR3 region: CASSVEPGQPQHF. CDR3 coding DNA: TGTGCCAGCAGCGTAGAGCCTGGGCAGCCCCAGCATTTT.

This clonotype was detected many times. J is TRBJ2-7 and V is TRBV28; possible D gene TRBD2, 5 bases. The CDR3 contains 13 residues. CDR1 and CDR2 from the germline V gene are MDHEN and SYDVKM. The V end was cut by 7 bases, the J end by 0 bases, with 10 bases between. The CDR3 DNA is TGTGCCAGCATGAAAGGGAGCTCCTACGAGCAGTACTTC. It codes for CASMKGSSYEQYF.

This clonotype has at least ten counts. The CDR3 nucleotides are TGTGCCAGCAGCTTAGCAAACGTCCAGACCATATATTTT. Its translation is CASSLANVQTIYF. The genes are TRBV7-2 and TRBJ1-3, with no clear D. Between the trimmed V and J ends, which lost 0 bases and 10 bases, there was a span of 10 bases. This CDR3 is 13 amino acids long. From germline, CDR1 is SGHTA and CDR2 FQGNSA.

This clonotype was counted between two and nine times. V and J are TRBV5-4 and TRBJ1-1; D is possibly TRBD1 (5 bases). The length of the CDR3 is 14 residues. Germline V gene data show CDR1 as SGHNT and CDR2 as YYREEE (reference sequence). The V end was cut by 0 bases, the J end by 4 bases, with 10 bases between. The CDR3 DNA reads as TGTGCCAGCAGCTTGGGGACACCGGGCACTGAAGCTTTCTTT. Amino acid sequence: CASSLGTPGTEAFF.

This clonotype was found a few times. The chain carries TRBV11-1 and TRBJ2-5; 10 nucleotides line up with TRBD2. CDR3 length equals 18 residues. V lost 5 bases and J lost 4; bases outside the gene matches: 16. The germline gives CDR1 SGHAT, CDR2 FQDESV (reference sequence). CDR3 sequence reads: CASSPRGWASGSRETQYF. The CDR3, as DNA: TGTGCCAGCAGCCCACGGGGTTGGGCTAGCGGGAGTCGAGAGACCCAGTACTTC.

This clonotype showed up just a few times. CDR3 in amino acids: CASTLNDPPRDQQETQYF. The CDR3 bases are TGCGCCAGCACCCTAAATGATCCACCCCGGGACCAACAAGAGACCCAGTACTTC. This chain connects TRBV4-3 to TRBJ2-5; D may be TRBD1 or TRBD2 (5 bases each). This CDR3 comprises 18 residues. Trimming stripped 7 bases from V and 2 bases from J, with 26 bases between. Germline loops: CDR1 LGHNA, CDR2 YSLEER.

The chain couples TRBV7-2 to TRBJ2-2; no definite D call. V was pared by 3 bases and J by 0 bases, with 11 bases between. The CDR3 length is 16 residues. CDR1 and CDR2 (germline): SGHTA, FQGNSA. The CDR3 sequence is CASSFVVWANTGELFF. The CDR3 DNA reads TGTGCCAGCAGCTTCGTTGTGTGGGCGAACACCGGGGAGCTGTTTTTT. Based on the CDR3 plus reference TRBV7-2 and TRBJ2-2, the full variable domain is GAGVSQSPSNKVTEKGKDVELRCDPISGHTALYWYRQSLGQGLEFLIYFQGNSAPDKSGLPSDRFSAERTGGSVSTLTIQRTQQEDSAVYLCASSFVVWANTGELFFGEGSRLTVL.

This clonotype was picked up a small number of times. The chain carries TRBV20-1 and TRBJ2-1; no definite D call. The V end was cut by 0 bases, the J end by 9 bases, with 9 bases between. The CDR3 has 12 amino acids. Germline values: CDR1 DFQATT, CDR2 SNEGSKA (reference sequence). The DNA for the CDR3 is TGCAGTGCTAGAGAAAAGGGTTTTGAGCAGTTCTTC. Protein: CSAREKGFEQFF.

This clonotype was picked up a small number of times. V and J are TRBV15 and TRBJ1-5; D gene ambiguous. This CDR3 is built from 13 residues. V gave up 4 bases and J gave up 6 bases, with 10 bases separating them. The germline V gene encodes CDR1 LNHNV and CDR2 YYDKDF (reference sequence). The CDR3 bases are TGTGCCACCAGCAAATCCCGAAGTCAGCCCCAGCATTTT. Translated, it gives CATSKSRSQPQHF.

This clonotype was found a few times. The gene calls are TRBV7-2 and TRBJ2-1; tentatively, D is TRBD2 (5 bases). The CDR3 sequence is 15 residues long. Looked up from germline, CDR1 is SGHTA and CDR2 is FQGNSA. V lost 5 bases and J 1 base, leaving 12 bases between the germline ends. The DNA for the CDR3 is TGTGCCAGCAGCCTAGAATTAGCGTCCTACAATGAGCAGTTCTTC. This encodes CASSLELASYNEQFF.

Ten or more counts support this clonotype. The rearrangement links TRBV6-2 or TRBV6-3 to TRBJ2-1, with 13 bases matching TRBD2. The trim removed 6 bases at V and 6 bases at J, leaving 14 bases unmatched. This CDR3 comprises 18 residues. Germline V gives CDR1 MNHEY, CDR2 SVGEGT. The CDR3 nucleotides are TGTGCCAGCAGCCAGAGGACTAGCGGGAGTATAATAGGCAATGAGCAGTTCTTC. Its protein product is CASSQRTSGSIIGNEQFF.

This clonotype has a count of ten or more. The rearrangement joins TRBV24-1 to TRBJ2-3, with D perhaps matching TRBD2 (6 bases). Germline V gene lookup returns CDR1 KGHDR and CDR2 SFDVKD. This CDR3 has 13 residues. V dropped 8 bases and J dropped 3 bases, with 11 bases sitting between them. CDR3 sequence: CATKGSGTDTQYF. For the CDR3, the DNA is TGTGCCACCAAGGGGAGCGGGACAGATACGCAGTATTTT.

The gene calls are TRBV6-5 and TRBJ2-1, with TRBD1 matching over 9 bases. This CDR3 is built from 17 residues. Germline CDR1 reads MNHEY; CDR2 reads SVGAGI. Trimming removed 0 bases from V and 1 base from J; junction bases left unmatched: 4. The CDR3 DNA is TGTGCCAGCAGTTACTCGTCACAGGGGGCTTCCTACAATGAGCAGTTCTTC. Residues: CASSYSSQGASYNEQFF.

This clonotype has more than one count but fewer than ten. The CDR3 reads CASSPGVAGTYEQYF. CDR3 in DNA: TGTGCCAGCAGTCCAGGGGTAGCGGGGACCTACGAGCAGTACTTC. The chain joins TRBV12-3 or TRBV12-4 to TRBJ2-7; TRBD2 agrees at 8 bases. CDR3 length: 15 residues. The J segment lost 2 bases and the V segment lost 5 bases, leaving 8 bases of the junction unmatched.